One sample yielded the 32 T cell receptor beta chains listed below, sequenced in a study of blood T cell repertoires in COVID-19 (dated by TCRdb to the early 2020s). The library was built by means of the immunoSEQ multiplex PCR assay. What TCRdb holds here is the immuneACCESS table cut down to in-frame rearrangements. Part of the clones is not present; checked against another copy, under half of the missing clones reflect an unresolved V gene, and the others are unexplained. The sample table lists approximately 190,000 clones, roughly four fifths of them with a count of one. Under 7.5% of the sample goes to the ten largest clones. The sample comprised peripheral blood. The source of these receptors is a middle-aged woman with acute or convalescent COVID-19.

With respect to this clone: Sequence at one end of the junction differs from germline and may be a read error. The chain uses TRBV12-3 or TRBV12-4 and TRBJ1-2; D is uncertain. The CDR3 has 12 residues. The CDR3: CASRLGQYGYTF. For the CDR3, the DNA is TGTGCCAGCAGATTAGGGCAGTATGGCTACACCTTC.

J is TRBJ1-1 and V is TRBV2; TRBD1 matches 8 bases. The CDR3 sequence is 14 residues long. The ends lost 1 base at V and 5 bases at J; junction bases unmatched: 3. Germline-derived CDR1 and CDR2 are SNHLY and FYNNEI. DNA for the CDR3: TGTGCCAGCAGTGAAGTCAGGGGGCGAACTGAAGCTTTCTTT. Protein: CASSEVRGRTEAFF.

The chain links TRBV6-5 to TRBJ1-1, with TRBD1 identical over 7 bases. V lost 7 bases to trimming and J lost 5 bases; unmatched junction nucleotides: 10. CDR3 length: 14 residues. The V gene's germline CDR1 is MNHEY and CDR2 SVGAGI. The CDR3 region has the DNA TGTGCCAGCAAGGGACAGACGAGCAAAACTGAAGCTTTCTTT. The encoded protein is CASKGQTSKTEAFF.

The rearrangement uses TRBV28 and TRBJ1-4, with a tentative D call TRBD1 (6 bases). From germline, CDR1 is MDHEN and CDR2 SYDVKM. The V and J ends lost 6 bases and 8 bases respectively, with 16 bases between them. The CDR3 consists of 14 residues. CDR3 sequence reads: CASRPGGLREKLFF. DNA for the CDR3: TGTGCCAGCAGACCTGGGGGCCTGCGCGAAAAACTGTTTTTT.

The gene calls are TRBV5-1 and TRBJ1-1; 12 bases line up with TRBD1. CDR1 is SGHRS, CDR2 YFSETQ, per germline. The CDR3 consists of 16 residues. Trimming at V came to 4 bases and at J to 5 bases, leaving 9 bases not matched to a gene. CDR3: CASSGGTGGAGTEAFF. Here the CDR3 DNA reads TGCGCCAGCAGCGGAGGGACAGGGGGCGCGGGGACTGAAGCTTTCTTT.

The rearrangement links TRBV5-1 to TRBJ1-1; weak D call: TRBD1 (5 bases). Per the germline V gene, CDR1 is SGHRS and CDR2 is YFSETQ. V was pared by 2 bases and J by 8 bases, with 13 bases between. The CDR3 runs 13 residues. The CDR3 loop reads CASSFRDEDEAFF. Here the CDR3 DNA reads TGCGCCAGCAGCTTCAGGGATGAGGACGAAGCTTTCTTT.

This clone was found once. The rearrangement joins TRBV2 to TRBJ1-5; D may be TRBD1 (6 bases). The V end was cut by 5 bases, the J end by 7 bases, with 15 bases between. The CDR3 has 14 amino acids. Germline assignment: CDR1 SNHLY and CDR2 FYNNEI. The CDR3 loop reads CASSLQGTVQPQHF. DNA for the CDR3: TGTGCCAGCAGTCTACAGGGTACTGTGCAGCCCCAGCATTTT.

V usage is TRBV28 and J usage is TRBJ1-2; 8 bases fit TRBD1. Germline CDR1 is MDHEN and CDR2 is SYDVKM. The CDR3 contains 14 residues. V was pared by 6 bases and J by 3 bases, with 6 bases of the junction left unmatched. The CDR3 loop is CASRGTGGDYGYTF. CDR3 bases: TGTGCCAGCAGAGGGACAGGAGGAGACTATGGCTACACCTTC.

The chain employs TRBV10-3 and TRBJ1-2; D ambiguous. V was pared by 0 bases and J by 4 bases, with 15 bases between. Per germline, CDR1 ENHRY and CDR2 SYGVKD. The CDR3 is made up of 16 amino acids. CDR3 sequence reads: CAISESLVVYGYGYTF. The CDR3 nucleotides read TGTGCCATCAGTGAGTCGCTTGTCGTATACGGCTATGGCTACACCTTC.

The chain links TRBV27 to TRBJ2-5; weak D call: TRBD1 (6 bases). CDR3 size: 13 residues. Germline assignment: CDR1 MNHEY and CDR2 SMNVEV (reference sequence). V was clipped by 5 bases and J by 4 bases, with 11 bases between them. The CDR3 DNA reads as TGTGCCAGCAGTCGGCAGGGGAGAGAGACCCAGTACTTC. It yields the protein CASSRQGRETQYF.

This rearrangement joins TRBV6-1 to TRBJ2-7; no clear D gene. Germline values: CDR1 MNHNS, CDR2 SASEGT. The V end was cut by 3 bases, the J end by 4 bases, with 7 bases between. The CDR3 is 12 residues long. The CDR3 loop is CASSEVRYEQYF. Here the CDR3 DNA reads TGTGCCAGCAGTGAGGTGAGATACGAGCAGTACTTC.

This clone was found once. The chain is built from TRBV30 and TRBJ1-2; D remains unclear. The CDR3 runs 11 residues. Looked up from germline, CDR1 is GTSNPN and CDR2 is SVGIG (reference sequence). V lost 5 bases and J 5 bases, leaving 9 bases between the germline ends. CDR3 nucleotide sequence: TGTGCCTGGGGACCGCGTTATGGCTACACCTTC. This codes for CAWGPRYGYTF.

This clone has only one observation. This chain joins TRBV5-8 and TRBJ2-5; TRBD2 aligns across 13 bases. Unmatched junction bases numbered 2, after V lost 4 bases and J lost 2 bases. The CDR3 is made up of 15 amino acids. The germline V gene has CDR1 SGHTS and CDR2 YDEGEE. CDR3 sequence reads: CASSKGLAGQETQYF. DNA for the CDR3: TGTGCCAGCAGCAAGGGACTAGCGGGACAAGAGACCCAGTACTTC.

The J gene is TRBJ1-5, the V gene TRBV7-2, with D possibly TRBD1 on 5 matching bases. This CDR3 is built from 12 residues. Germline assignment: CDR1 SGHTA and CDR2 FQGNSA. The V and J ends lost 5 bases and 9 bases respectively, with 11 bases between them. The CDR3 nucleotides read TGTGCCAGCAGCAGGGACTATGGGCCCCAGCATTTT. Protein sequence: CASSRDYGPQHF.

V is TRBV6-2 or TRBV6-3 and J is TRBJ2-4; D gene ambiguous. V lost 3 bases and J 8 bases, leaving 8 bases between the germline ends. Germline V gene sequence: CDR1 MNHEY, CDR2 SVGEGT. The CDR3 contains 12 residues. This chain's CDR3 is CASSYRQDIQYF. The CDR3 DNA reads TGTGCCAGCAGTTATAGGCAGGACATTCAGTACTTC.

The chain employs TRBV27 and TRBJ2-7, with 8 bases that match TRBD2. V lost 5 bases and J lost 6; bases outside the gene matches: 12. This CDR3 contains 15 residues. Per the germline V gene, CDR1 is MNHEY and CDR2 is SMNVEV (reference sequence). CDR3 coding DNA: TGTGCCAGCAGTCCGATAGCGGGGCACCCCTCCGAGCAGTACTTC. Residues: CASSPIAGHPSEQYF.

In this sample, this clone turned up many times. The sample contains more than one DNA sequence encoding this CDR3. This sequence joins TRBV5-5 and TRBJ1-3; TRBD1 agrees at 11 bases. V shed 2 bases, J shed 4 bases, and the junction held 2 bases outside the gene matches. CDR1 and CDR2 from the germline V gene are SGHKS and YYEKEE (reference sequence). The CDR3 has 15 amino acids. In nucleotides, the CDR3 is TGTGCCAGCAGCTTCGGGACAGGGGGGGGAAACACCATATATTTT. It is translated as CASSFGTGGGNTIYF.

The CDR3 nucleotides are TGTGCCAACGTGCCTAACGAGATTTCTGGAAACACCATATATTTT. The encoded protein is CANVPNEISGNTIYF. The chain has TRBV5-3 and TRBJ1-3; D call uncertain. TRBV5-3 is assigned to the ORF class and has an uncertain function. CDR3 length: 15 amino acids. V lost 9 bases, J lost 1 base, and 17 bases lay in between.

This chain uses TRBV11-1 with TRBJ2-7; the D gene is possibly TRBD2 (5 bases). The germline V and J ends were trimmed by 8 bases and 0 bases, with 11 bases remaining between them. The CDR3 length is 13 residues. Germline CDR1 is SGHAT and CDR2 is FQDESV (reference sequence). CDR3 amino acids: CASGTGSSYEQYF. CDR3 in DNA: TGTGCCAGCGGAACGGGGAGCTCCTACGAGCAGTACTTC.

The CDR3 loop is CASNYLAGSSYNEQFF. CDR3 coding DNA: TGCGCCAGCAACTATTTAGCGGGGAGCTCCTACAATGAGCAGTTCTTC. This chain uses TRBV5-1 with TRBJ2-1; the match to TRBD2 covers 8 bases. The CDR3 consists of 16 residues. The germline gives CDR1 SGHRS, CDR2 YFSETQ. V lost 6 bases and J lost 0; bases outside the gene matches: 8.

This clone was counted once. The CDR3 coding sequence is TGTGCCAGCTCGGTTGGACTCTGGGAGACCCAGTACTTC. Translated: CASSVGLWETQYF. This chain uses TRBV11-3 with TRBJ2-5, with D possibly TRBD2 on 5 matching bases. The V end lost 8 bases, the J end lost 5 bases, and 15 bases lay between the germline ends. This CDR3 has 13 amino acids. The germline gives CDR1 SGHNT, CDR2 YENEEA.

This chain joins TRBV30 and TRBJ2-1; TRBD1 matches at 7 bases. Trimming cost V 0 bases and J 10 bases; bases outside gene matches: 6. Germline V CDR1 and CDR2: GTSNPN, SVGIG (reference sequence). This CDR3 is built from 13 residues. The CDR3 DNA follows: TGTGCCTGGAGTGTACTGCGACAGGGAGAGCAGTTCTTC. Translation gives CAWSVLRQGEQFF.

This clone was observed a single time. The rearrangement links TRBV5-1 to TRBJ2-7; a possible D gene is TRBD2 (5 bases). The CDR3 is made up of 15 amino acids. Germline-derived CDR1 and CDR2 are SGHRS and YFSETQ. V was cut by 1 base and J by 6 bases, with 17 bases left in between. CDR3 DNA: TGCGCCAGCAGCTTGCTCCAGGTTCGGGATAGCGAGCAGTACTTC. It is translated as CASSLLQVRDSEQYF.

The chain joins TRBV30 to TRBJ1-3; D uncertain. The CDR3 runs to 15 residues. V shed 3 bases and J shed 1 base, with 13 bases lying between them. Germline V CDR1 and CDR2: GTSNPN, SVGIG (reference sequence). CDR3 DNA: TGTGCCTGGAGAACCCCGGCGGGTTCTGGAAACACCATATATTTT. Encoded protein: CAWRTPAGSGNTIYF. The whole variable domain, remainder taken from reference TRBV30 and TRBJ1-3, is SQTIHQWPATLVQPVGSPLSLECTVEGTSNPNLYWYRQAAGRGLQLLFYSVGIGQISSEVPQNLSASRPQDRQFILSSKKLLLSDSGFYLCAWRTPAGSGNTIYFGEGSWLTVV.

V gene TRBV18 combines with J gene TRBJ1-2; TRBD1 agrees at 7 bases. CDR3 size: 14 residues. V shed 2 bases and J 7 bases; nucleotides not matched to a gene: 7. Germline loops: CDR1 KGHSH, CDR2 LQKENI. The CDR3, as DNA: TGTGCCAGCTCACCATCCCGGGACAGCGGTGGCTACACCTTC. Encoded protein: CASSPSRDSGGYTF.

The chain combines TRBV19 with TRBJ1-4; no definite D call. The germline V gene encodes CDR1 LNHDA and CDR2 SQIVND (reference sequence). The CDR3 totals 14 residues. The germline V and J ends were trimmed by 3 bases and 3 bases, with 8 bases remaining between them. CDR3 DNA sequence: TGTGCCAGTAGTATCCGCGCCGCTAATGAAAAACTGTTTTTT. This encodes CASSIRAANEKLFF.

This chain uses TRBV4-2 with TRBJ1-4; D is unresolved. The CDR3 spans 16 residues. The germline V gene has CDR1 LGHNA and CDR2 YNFKEQ. Trimming pared 3 bases from V and 0 bases from J, leaving 11 bases between. CDR3 DNA: TGTGCCAGCAGCCACACCCAGGCTGCAACTAATGAAAAACTGTTTTTT. Translation: CASSHTQAATNEKLFF.

This rearrangement joins TRBV5-8 to TRBJ2-2; D unresolved. The CDR3 runs 14 residues. Germline CDR1 SGHTS, CDR2 YDEGEE. Trimming removed 5 bases at V and 1 base at J, with 9 bases between. CDR3 in amino acids: CASRSRRNTGELFF. As DNA, the CDR3 is TGTGCCAGCAGGAGTAGGAGGAACACCGGGGAGCTGTTTTTT.

The rearrangement links TRBV2 to TRBJ2-5; 10 nucleotides agree with TRBD2. V lost 6 bases, J lost 5 bases, and 6 bases stayed unmatched. Looked up from germline, CDR1 is SNHLY and CDR2 is FYNNEI. The CDR3 loop spans 14 amino acids. The chain's CDR3 is CASSSSGGSETQYF. CDR3 DNA: TGTGCCAGCAGCTCTAGCGGGGGATCGGAGACCCAGTACTTC.

The rearrangement uses TRBV9 and TRBJ2-5, with 9 nucleotides matching TRBD2. Germline lookup yields CDR1 SGDLS and CDR2 YYNGEE. V was clipped by 0 bases and J by 1 base; unmatched bases: 10. This CDR3 region has 18 residues. CDR3 DNA: TGTGCCAGCAGCGTAGCGGGCGGGGGGGCTGGTCCCCAAGAGACCCAGTACTTC. Translation gives CASSVAGGGAGPQETQYF.

The chain employs TRBV19 and TRBJ1-2, with 7 bases aligning to TRBD1. CDR3 length equals 17 residues. Germline CDR1 and CDR2: LNHDA and SQIVND (reference sequence). V gave up 5 bases and J gave up 3 bases; unmatched junction bases: 15. CDR3 sequence reads: CASSASGRDQGDYGYTF. The CDR3 region has the DNA TGTGCCAGTAGTGCCTCTGGTCGGGACCAGGGGGACTATGGCTACACCTTC.

The V call is TRBV12-3 or TRBV12-4, the J call TRBJ1-1, with D hard to call. The length of the CDR3 is 12 residues. Trimming shortened V by 5 bases and J by 5 bases, and 9 bases separated the two germline ends. The CDR3: CASSDRSTEAFF. In DNA, the CDR3 is TGTGCCAGCAGTGATCGGAGTACTGAAGCTTTCTTT.